The following is a T cell receptor (beta chain) sequence with its context. Per the original data handling: Quantification of nucleated cells was approximated via reference gene primer amplification. Measured with immunoSEQ multiplex PCR; TCRdb has only the in-frame clones, and not every one. For V, J and clone size, that table is used; D and trimming come from the DNA. The table has under 300,000 clones, about four fifths seen once. The data originate from a study of blood T cell repertoires in COVID-19. CDR3 length: 12 amino acids. The V end was cut by 6 bases, the J end by 4 bases, with 7 bases between. The germline V gene encodes CDR1 LNHDA and CDR2 SQIVND (reference sequence).

The sequenced material came from peripheral blood. The clonotype originates from a woman of 80 years or more with acute or convalescent COVID-19. The chain joins TRBV19 to TRBJ1-5; D gene uncertain. This chain's CDR3 is CASSLRNQPQHF. The CDR3 bases are TGTGCCAGTAGCCTGAGAAATCAGCCCCAGCATTTT.